Reported below is one T cell receptor (beta chain). The junction shows a germline mismatch at one end, possibly a read error. The entry originates in a study of blood T cell repertoires in COVID-19. The CDR3 is 15 residues long. Per germline, CDR1 PRHDT and CDR2 FYEKMQ (reference sequence). Under the authors' procedure: Cell counts per sample came from amplifying reference gene primers. Only in-frame clones appear in the TCRdb table, and some are missing; sequencing was by immunoSEQ multiplex PCR. D and trimming come from the DNA, and the V and J calls and clone size come from that table. The sample holds under 300,000 clones; around 90% are singletons and the top ten take roughly 0.96%.

The TCR comes from a woman in her 40s who had recovered from COVID-19. This chain joins TRBV13 and TRBJ2-3; D could derive from TRBD1 or TRBD2 (5 bases each). Sequencing was done on a sample of peripheral blood. In nucleotides, the CDR3 is TGTGCCAGCAGCCTAGGGGAGCTAAGCACAGATACGCAGTATTTT. Encoded protein: CASSLGELSTDTQYF.